This T cell receptor (beta chain) emerged from a study of control samples from healthy donors and cancer patients. TCRdb keeps only in-frame clones here, not all; method: immunoSEQ multiplex PCR. This sample has about 120,000 clones, with approximately 87% found just once. Trimming shortened V by 0 bases and J by 12 bases, and 14 bases separated the two germline ends. The CDR3 totals 13 residues. The germline gives CDR1 MNHNS, CDR2 SASEGT. The TCR originated in a man younger than 40 in good health. V is TRBV6-1 and J is TRBJ1-2; D ambiguous. Material for sequencing was blood. Written as DNA, the CDR3 is TGTGCCAGCAGTGAAGCTATGTCCGCGACTCACACCTTC. Translating gives CASSEAMSATHTF.